This T cell receptor (beta chain) was captured by sequencing in a study of blood T cells in healthy people across ages. Study overall: Researchers report that template switching captured about one barcoded beta molecule per two T cells. Findings and caveats of the study: Age showed a roughly linear inverse relationship with TCR beta diversity per million T cells. The authors considered diversity estimates from one million T cells to be underestimates.

Germline CDR1 and CDR2: DFQATT and SNEGSKA (reference sequence). The CDR3 contains 13 residues. For this clonotype: Its antigen is unidentified.

Then a second PCR, running roughly 7 to 11 cycles, was carried out with a sample-barcoded 5' primer and a J-beta primer mix. TCRdb re-called the 5' RACE reads through MiXCR, storing one row per CDR3 protein. The sample carries roughly 790,000 distinct CDR3 sequences, roughly 41% recorded once. This receptor was identified in a woman aged 60-75 years in good health. The chain carries TRBV20-1 and TRBJ2-1; no clear D gene. The DNA matches TRBJ2-7 better at its end, which makes the J call doubtful. The sample was blood. The CDR3 coding sequence is TGCAGTGCTAGACTGAGCTCCTACAATGAGCAGTACTTC. Protein: CSARLSSYNEQYF.